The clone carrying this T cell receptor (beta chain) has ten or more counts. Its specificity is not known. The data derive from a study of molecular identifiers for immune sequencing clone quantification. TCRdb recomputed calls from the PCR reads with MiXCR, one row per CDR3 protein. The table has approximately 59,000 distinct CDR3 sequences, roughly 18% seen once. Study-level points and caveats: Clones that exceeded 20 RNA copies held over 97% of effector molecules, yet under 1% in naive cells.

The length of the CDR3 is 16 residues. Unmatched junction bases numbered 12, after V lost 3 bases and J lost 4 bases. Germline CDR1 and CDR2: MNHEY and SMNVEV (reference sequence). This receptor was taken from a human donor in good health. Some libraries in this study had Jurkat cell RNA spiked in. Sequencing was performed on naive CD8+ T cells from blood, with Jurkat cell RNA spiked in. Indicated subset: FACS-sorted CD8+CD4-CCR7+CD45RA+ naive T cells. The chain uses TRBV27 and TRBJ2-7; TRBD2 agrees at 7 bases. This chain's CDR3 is CASSLAPWGRGYEQYF. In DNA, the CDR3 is TGTGCCAGCAGTTTGGCTCCTTGGGGGAGGGGTTACGAGCAGTACTTC.